Following are 24 T cell receptor beta chains from one sample sequenced in a study of blood T cell repertoires in COVID-19. Sequencing used immunoSEQ multiplex PCR; TCRdb keeps in-frame clones, though not all of them. Here the sample spans under 250,000 clones, approximately 90% being singletons. The sample comprised peripheral blood. All receptors derive from a man in his forties or fifties with COVID-19, enrolled during active disease.

The genes are TRBV2 and TRBJ2-5, with TRBD2 identical over 11 bases. The CDR3 length is 17 residues. Germline CDR1 SNHLY, CDR2 FYNNEI. V was clipped by 2 bases and J by 5 bases; unmatched bases: 10. The CDR3 is CASSETSGGQRRETQYF. The DNA for the CDR3 is TGTGCCAGCAGTGAAACTAGCGGGGGCCAGCGGAGGGAGACCCAGTACTTC.

The chain carries TRBV3-1 (or the pseudogene TRBV3-2) and TRBJ2-7; 9 nucleotides line up with TRBD1. This CDR3 is 15 amino acids long. V shed 5 bases and J 3 bases; nucleotides not matched to a gene: 8. Germline assignment: CDR1 LGHDT and CDR2 YNNKEL (reference sequence). CDR3 in amino acids: CASSFQGQGRYEQYF. The CDR3, as DNA: TGTGCCAGCAGCTTCCAGGGACAGGGACGCTACGAGCAGTACTTC.

V usage is TRBV7-9 and J usage is TRBJ1-2; tentatively, D is TRBD1 (6 bases). The V gene's germline CDR1 is SEHNR and CDR2 FQNEAQ (reference sequence). The CDR3 has 14 residues. The germline V and J ends were trimmed by 5 bases and 3 bases, with 13 bases remaining between them. The CDR3 DNA reads TGTGCCAGCAGCCCCCGACAGGATCACTATGGCTACACCTTC. Its translation is CASSPRQDHYGYTF.

V usage is TRBV2 and J usage is TRBJ1-2; no firm D call. CDR1 SNHLY and CDR2 FYNNEI come from the germline V gene. The V end was cut by 4 bases, the J end by 9 bases, with 12 bases between. CDR3 length equals 12 residues. The CDR3 sequence is CASSVSTWSYTF. The DNA of the CDR3 is TGTGCCAGCAGTGTTTCGACTTGGAGCTACACCTTC.

This clone was found once. The chain has TRBV29-1 and TRBJ2-1; weak D call: TRBD2 (7 bases). This CDR3 is built from 13 residues. Germline V gene sequence: CDR1 SQVTM, CDR2 ANQGSEA. CDR3 residues: CSGGGGSYNEQFF. CDR3 nucleotide sequence: TGCAGTGGGGGAGGGGGCTCCTACAATGAGCAGTTCTTC.

The rearrangement links TRBV4-2 to TRBJ2-5; D is ambiguous. Germline lookup yields CDR1 LGHNA and CDR2 YNFKEQ. The CDR3 is made up of 16 amino acids. The germline V and J ends were trimmed by 4 bases and 2 bases, with 17 bases remaining between them. The CDR3 is CASSPLSRLPQETQYF. CDR3 in DNA: TGTGCCAGCAGCCCCCTCAGTAGACTTCCACAAGAGACCCAGTACTTC.

This sequence joins TRBV3-1 (or the pseudogene TRBV3-2) and TRBJ1-2, with D possibly being TRBD1 (6 bases). CDR3 size: 14 residues. With 3 bases removed from V and 4 bases from J, the gap between germline ends came to 12 bases. Germline CDR1 and CDR2: LGHDT and YNNKEL (reference sequence). In DNA, the CDR3 is TGTGCCAGCAGCCAGCAGACAGGAGCCTATGGCTACACCTTC. Protein sequence: CASSQQTGAYGYTF.

The rearrangement uses TRBV12-5 and TRBJ2-3, with 11 bases lining up with TRBD1. CDR1 is LGHNT, CDR2 FRNRAP, per germline. CDR3 size: 22 residues. V was pared by 0 bases and J by 0 bases, with 17 bases of the junction left unmatched. The CDR3 DNA is TGTGCTAGTGGTTTGGTAAAGGCAGTGGACAGGGGGCCCCTCCGAAGCACAGATACGCAGTATTTT. It yields the protein CASGLVKAVDRGPLRSTDTQYF. Complete variable domain (other parts from reference TRBV12-5 and TRBJ2-3): DARVTQTPRHKVTEMGQEVTMRCQPILGHNTVFWYRQTMMQGLELLAYFRNRAPLDDSGMPKDRFSAEMPDATLATLKIQPSEPRDSAVYFCASGLVKAVDRGPLRSTDTQYFGPGTRLTVL.

The V and J genes are TRBV3-1 (or the pseudogene TRBV3-2) and TRBJ2-5; D gene ambiguous. With 2 bases removed from V and 1 base from J, the gap between germline ends came to 8 bases. Germline CDR1 and CDR2: LGHDT and YNNKEL (reference sequence). The CDR3 is made up of 14 amino acids. DNA for the CDR3: TGTGCCAGCAGCCAACTCGCGGCCCAAGAGACCCAGTACTTC. This encodes CASSQLAAQETQYF.

The J gene is TRBJ1-3, the V gene TRBV30, with 8 bases matching TRBD1. The V segment lost 0 bases and the J segment 2 bases; nucleotides outside the gene matches: 3. CDR1 and CDR2 (germline): GTSNPN, SVGIG (reference sequence). The CDR3 contains 15 residues. The CDR3 is CAWSVQGGAGNTIYF. The DNA of the CDR3 is TGTGCCTGGAGTGTACAGGGGGGAGCTGGAAACACCATATATTTT.

The CDR3 sequence: CASSQIGSSGRGTDTQYF. DNA of the CDR3: TGCGCCAGCAGCCAGATTGGGAGTAGCGGAAGGGGCACAGATACGCAGTATTTT. This chain joins TRBV4-1 and TRBJ2-3; D possibly corresponds to TRBD2 (6 bases). The CDR3 sequence is 18 residues long. Looked up from germline, CDR1 is MGHRA and CDR2 is YSYEKL. Trimming cost V 3 bases and J 1 base, with 20 bases left between them.

The chain joins TRBV5-4 to TRBJ2-2, with TRBD2 identical over 14 bases. With 4 bases clipped from V and 3 bases from J, the junction kept 8 bases outside the gene matches. This CDR3 contains 18 residues. Germline CDR1 reads SGHNT; CDR2 reads YYREEE (reference sequence). The CDR3 DNA is TGTGCCAGCAGCACCGGGACTAGCGGGAGTACGTACACCGGGGAGCTGTTTTTT. It yields the protein CASSTGTSGSTYTGELFF. Full variable domain (missing parts from reference TRBV5-4 and TRBJ2-2): ETGVTQSPTHLIKTRGQQVTLRCSSQSGHNTVSWYQQALGQGPQFIFQYYREEENGRGNFPPRFSGLQFPNYSSELNVNALELDDSALYLCASSTGTSGSTYTGELFFGEGSRLTVL.

The chain joins TRBV9 to TRBJ1-2; TRBD1 matches at 8 bases. Germline V CDR1 and CDR2: SGDLS, YYNGEE. Losses at the gene ends were 0 bases for V and 3 bases for J; bases not matched to a gene: 4. CDR3 length equals 15 residues. The CDR3 reads CASSVDPGGDYGYTF. The CDR3 region has the DNA TGTGCCAGCAGCGTAGACCCAGGGGGCGACTATGGCTACACCTTC.

V is TRBV2 and J is TRBJ2-7; the match to TRBD2 covers 10 bases. In germline, CDR1 is SNHLY, CDR2 FYNNEI. This CDR3 is 16 amino acids long. V lost 5 bases, J lost 4 bases, and 11 bases stayed unmatched. CDR3 region: CASSQGWPSGRYEQYF. In DNA form, the CDR3 reads TGTGCCAGCAGTCAAGGGTGGCCTAGCGGGAGATACGAGCAGTACTTC.

In its sample, this clone was seen once. The rearrangement links TRBV5-4 to TRBJ1-1; 9 nucleotides align to TRBD1. This CDR3 region has 15 residues. Germline V gene lookup returns CDR1 SGHNT and CDR2 YYREEE (reference sequence). J was trimmed by 2 bases and V by 5 bases; bases with no gene match: 7. The CDR3 nucleotides read TGTGCCAGCAGGGCGGCACAGGGGGCTAACACTGAAGCTTTCTTT. Its protein is CASRAAQGANTEAFF. The variable domain in full, with the rest retrieved from reference TRBV5-4 and TRBJ1-1, is ETGVTQSPTHLIKTRGQQVTLRCSSQSGHNTVSWYQQALGQGPQFIFQYYREEENGRGNFPPRFSGLQFPNYSSELNVNALELDDSALYLCASRAAQGANTEAFFGQGTRLTVV.

The chain carries TRBV9 and TRBJ2-2, with D perhaps matching TRBD2 (5 bases). This CDR3 spans 13 amino acids. V was clipped by 0 bases and J by 6 bases, with 6 bases between them. CDR1 and CDR2 from the germline V gene are SGDLS and YYNGEE. In nucleotides, the CDR3 is TGTGCCAGCAGCGTAGCACTAGCCGGGGAGCTGTTTTTT. Translated, it gives CASSVALAGELFF.

The chain uses TRBV19 and TRBJ1-2; TRBD1 might be the D (6 bases). The CDR3 loop spans 13 amino acids. Germline-derived CDR1 and CDR2 are LNHDA and SQIVND (reference sequence). Trimming left V 6 bases short and J 0 bases short, with 8 bases between. The CDR3 protein is CASRTGANYGYTF. DNA for the CDR3: TGTGCCAGTAGGACAGGAGCTAACTATGGCTACACCTTC.

This clone has a single count. The genes are TRBV2 and TRBJ2-5; the D gene is possibly TRBD2 (5 bases). The V end lost 4 bases, the J end lost 3 bases, and 12 bases lay between the germline ends. The CDR3 is made up of 14 amino acids. The germline CDR1 and CDR2 sequences are SNHLY and FYNNEI. The CDR3 spells CASSVLSGEETQYF. Written as DNA, the CDR3 is TGTGCCAGCAGTGTCTTGAGCGGAGAAGAGACCCAGTACTTC.

The chain is built from TRBV7-9 and TRBJ1-4, with D uncertain. This CDR3 region has 13 residues. Germline loops: CDR1 SEHNR, CDR2 FQNEAQ (reference sequence). The V gene lost 8 bases and the J gene lost 10 bases, with 17 bases spanning the gap. For the CDR3, the DNA is TGTGCCAGCTCAACTACCGCGGCCCGAAAACTGTTTTTT. It yields the protein CASSTTAARKLFF.

The chain combines TRBV5-6 with TRBJ2-5; TRBD1 agrees at 10 bases. Germline CDR1 and CDR2: SGHDT and YYEEEE. Trimming removed 4 bases from V and 4 bases from J; junction bases left unmatched: 7. The CDR3 spans 15 residues. The CDR3 DNA sequence: TGTGCCAGCAGCAATCGACAGGGGGCTTCAGAGACCCAGTACTTC. Translated, it gives CASSNRQGASETQYF.

The chain employs TRBV29-1 and TRBJ2-7; D gene ambiguous. The CDR3 spans 12 residues. From germline, CDR1 is SQVTM and CDR2 ANQGSEA. V lost 6 bases to trimming and J lost 2 bases, with 11 bases between them. The DNA for the CDR3 is TGCAGCGTAGACACCGACCCCTACGAGCAGTACTTC. It yields the protein CSVDTDPYEQYF.

The rearrangement links TRBV24-1 to TRBJ2-7, with 11 nucleotides matching TRBD1. This CDR3 spans 16 amino acids. CDR1 and CDR2 from the germline V gene are KGHDR and SFDVKD. The trim removed 3 bases at V and 0 bases at J, leaving 3 bases unmatched. CDR3 DNA: TGTGCCACCAGTGATCCCGGGACAGGGGGCTCCTACGAGCAGTACTTC. It yields the protein CATSDPGTGGSYEQYF.

The CDR3: CATSRGWGESSYEQYF. CDR3 nucleotide sequence: TGTGCCACCAGCAGGGGGTGGGGCGAGAGCTCCTACGAGCAGTACTTC. The V and J genes are TRBV15 and TRBJ2-7; weak D call: TRBD1 (5 bases). This CDR3 has 16 residues. Trimming cost V 3 bases and J 0 bases, with 15 bases left between them. Germline loops: CDR1 LNHNV, CDR2 YYDKDF (reference sequence).

The rearrangement joins TRBV5-1 to TRBJ2-2, with TRBD2 identical over 12 bases. Losses at the gene ends were 0 bases for V and 6 bases for J; bases not matched to a gene: 6. This CDR3 has 17 amino acids. Germline CDR1 SGHRS, CDR2 YFSETQ. CDR3 in amino acids: CASSLVRLAGAAGELFF. CDR3 DNA sequence: TGCGCCAGCAGCTTGGTTCGACTAGCGGGAGCGGCCGGGGAGCTGTTTTTT.